This T cell receptor beta chain derives from a study of tumor-infiltrating lymphocytes in primary liver carcinoma. As for this clonotype: The junction shows a germline mismatch at one end, possibly a read error.

From germline, CDR1 is SGHAT and CDR2 FQNNGV. CDR3 length: 12 residues. Co-extracted RNA and DNA came from roughly 20-30 mg of unsorted bulk tissue. Researchers generated TCR beta cDNA from about 460 ng of total RNA, relying on a constant-region primer. Three nested multiplex PCR rounds, a slightly modified ARM-PCR method, built the TCR beta libraries. The first two PCR rounds used TRBV1-TRBV30 primers with a Cbeta primer, roughly 10 cycles each. From the multiplex PCR reads, TCRdb called clonotypes with MiXCR, one entry per CDR3 protein. Of about 74,000 distinct CDR3 sequences in the sample, 60% to 80% were seen once.

The source material was liver tumor tissue from sampling region 4. Indicated subset: tumor region T4, right-lateral pole. The clonotype was recovered from a man aged 40-55 years with primary liver carcinoma and hepatitis B virus infection. This chain uses TRBV11-2 with TRBJ2-5; D is unclear. In nucleotides, the CDR3 is TGTGGCAGCAGCCCCGTGATCGAGGCCCAGTACTTC. It codes for CGSSPVIEAQYF.